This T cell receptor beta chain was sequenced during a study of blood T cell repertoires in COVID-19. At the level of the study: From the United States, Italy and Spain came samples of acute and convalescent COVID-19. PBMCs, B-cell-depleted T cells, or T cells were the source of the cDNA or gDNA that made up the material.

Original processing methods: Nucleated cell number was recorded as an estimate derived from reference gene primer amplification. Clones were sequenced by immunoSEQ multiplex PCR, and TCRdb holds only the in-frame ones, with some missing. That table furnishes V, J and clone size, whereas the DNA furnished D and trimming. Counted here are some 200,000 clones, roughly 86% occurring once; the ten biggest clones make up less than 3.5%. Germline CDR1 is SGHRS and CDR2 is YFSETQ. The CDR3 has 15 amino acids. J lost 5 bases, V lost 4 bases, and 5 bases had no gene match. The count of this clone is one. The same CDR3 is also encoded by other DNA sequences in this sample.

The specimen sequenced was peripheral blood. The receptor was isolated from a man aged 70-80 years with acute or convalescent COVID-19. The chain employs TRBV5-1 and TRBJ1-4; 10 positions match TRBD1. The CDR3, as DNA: TGCGCCAGCAGCCCACCGGGACAGGGGAATGAAAAACTGTTTTTT. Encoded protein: CASSPPGQGNEKLFF. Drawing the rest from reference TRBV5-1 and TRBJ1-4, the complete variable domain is KAGVTQTPRYLIKTRGQQVTLSCSPISGHRSVSWYQQTPGQGLQFLFEYFSETQRNKGNFPGRFSGRQFSNSRSEMNVSTLELGDSALYLCASSPPGQGNEKLFFGSGTQLSVL.